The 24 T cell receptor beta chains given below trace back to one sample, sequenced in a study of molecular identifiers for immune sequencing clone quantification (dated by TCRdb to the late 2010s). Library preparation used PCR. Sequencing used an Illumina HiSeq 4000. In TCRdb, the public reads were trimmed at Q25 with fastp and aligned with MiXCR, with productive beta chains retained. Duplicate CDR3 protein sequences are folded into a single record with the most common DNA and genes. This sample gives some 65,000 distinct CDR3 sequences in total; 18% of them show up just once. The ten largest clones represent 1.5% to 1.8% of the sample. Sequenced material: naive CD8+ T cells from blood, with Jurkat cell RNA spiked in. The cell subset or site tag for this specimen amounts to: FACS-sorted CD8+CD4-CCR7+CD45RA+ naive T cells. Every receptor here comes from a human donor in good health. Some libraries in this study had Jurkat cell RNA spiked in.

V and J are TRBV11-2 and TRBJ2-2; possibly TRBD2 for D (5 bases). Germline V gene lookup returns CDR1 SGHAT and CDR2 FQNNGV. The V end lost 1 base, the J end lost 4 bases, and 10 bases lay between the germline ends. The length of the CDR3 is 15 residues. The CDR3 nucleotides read TGTGCCAGCAGCTTAGCGGGATCGGGCACCGGGGAGCTGTTTTTT. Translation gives CASSLAGSGTGELFF. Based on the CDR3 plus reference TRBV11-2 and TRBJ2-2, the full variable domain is EAGVAQSPRYKIIEKRQSVAFWCNPISGHATLYWYQQILGQGPKLLIQFQNNGVVDDSQLPKDRFSAERLKGVDSTLKIQPAKLEDSAVYLCASSLAGSGTGELFFGEGSRLTVL.

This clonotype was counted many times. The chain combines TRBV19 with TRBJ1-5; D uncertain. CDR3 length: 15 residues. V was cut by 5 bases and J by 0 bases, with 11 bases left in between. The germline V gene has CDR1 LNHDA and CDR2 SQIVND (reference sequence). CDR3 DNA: TGTGCCAGTAGTTACACACCAACTAGCAATCAGCCCCAGCATTTT. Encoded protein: CASSYTPTSNQPQHF.

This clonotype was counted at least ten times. The CDR3 region has the DNA TGCGCCAGCAGCCAATACGGGACGGACGAAGCTTTCTTT. Residues: CASSQYGTDEAFF. This chain joins TRBV4-3 and TRBJ1-1; maybe TRBD1 (5 bases). CDR1 is LGHNA, CDR2 YSLEER, per germline. The CDR3 extends over 13 amino acids. V was trimmed by 2 bases and J by 8 bases, leaving 12 bases between them.

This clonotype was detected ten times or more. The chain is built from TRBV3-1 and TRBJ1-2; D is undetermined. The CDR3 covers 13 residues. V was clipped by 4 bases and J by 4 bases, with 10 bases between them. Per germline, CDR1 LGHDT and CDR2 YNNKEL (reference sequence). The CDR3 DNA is TGTGCCAGCAGCCCACCCAATGGCTATGGCTACACCTTC. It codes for CASSPPNGYGYTF.

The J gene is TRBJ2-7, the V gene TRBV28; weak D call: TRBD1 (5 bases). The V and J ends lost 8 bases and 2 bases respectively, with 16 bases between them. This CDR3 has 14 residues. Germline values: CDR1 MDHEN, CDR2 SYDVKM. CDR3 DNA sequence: TGTGCCAGCGGTTGGACAACGGTTCCCTACGAGCAGTACTTC. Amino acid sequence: CASGWTTVPYEQYF.

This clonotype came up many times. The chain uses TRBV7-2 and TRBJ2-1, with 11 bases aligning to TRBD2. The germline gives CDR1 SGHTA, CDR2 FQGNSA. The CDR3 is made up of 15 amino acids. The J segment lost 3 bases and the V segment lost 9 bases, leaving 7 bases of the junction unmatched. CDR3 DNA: TGTGCCAGTATGACTAGCGGGGTTCTCTACAATGAGCAGTTCTTC. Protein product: CASMTSGVLYNEQFF.

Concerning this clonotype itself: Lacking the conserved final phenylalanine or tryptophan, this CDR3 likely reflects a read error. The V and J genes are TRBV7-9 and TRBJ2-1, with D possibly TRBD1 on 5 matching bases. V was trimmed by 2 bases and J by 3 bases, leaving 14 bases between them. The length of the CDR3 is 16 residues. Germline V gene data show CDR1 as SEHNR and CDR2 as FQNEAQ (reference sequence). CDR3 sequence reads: CASSLRVRGLYNEQFS. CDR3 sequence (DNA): TGTGCCAGCAGCTTAAGGGTAAGGGGCCTCTACAATGAGCAGTTCTCC.

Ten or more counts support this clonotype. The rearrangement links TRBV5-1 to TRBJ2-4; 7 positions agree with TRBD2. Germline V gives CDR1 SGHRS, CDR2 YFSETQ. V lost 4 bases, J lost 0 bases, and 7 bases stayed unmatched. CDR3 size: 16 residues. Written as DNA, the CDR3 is TGCGCCAGCAGCCCTAGCGGAGGGCTAGCCAAAAACATTCAGTACTTC. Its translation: CASSPSGGLAKNIQYF.

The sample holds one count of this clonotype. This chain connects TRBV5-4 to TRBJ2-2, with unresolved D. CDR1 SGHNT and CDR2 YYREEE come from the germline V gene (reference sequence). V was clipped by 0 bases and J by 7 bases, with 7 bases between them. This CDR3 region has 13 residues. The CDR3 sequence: CASSLVPGGELFF. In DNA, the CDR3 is TGTGCCAGCAGCTTGGTGCCGGGCGGGGAGCTGTTTTTT.

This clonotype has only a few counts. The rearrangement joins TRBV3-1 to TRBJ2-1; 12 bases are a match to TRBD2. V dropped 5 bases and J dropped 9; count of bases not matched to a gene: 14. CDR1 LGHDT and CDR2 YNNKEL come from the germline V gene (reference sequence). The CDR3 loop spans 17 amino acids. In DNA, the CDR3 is TGTGCCAGCAGCGGGACTAGCGGCCTAGCGGGAGGGAGTGAGCAGTTCTTC. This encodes CASSGTSGLAGGSEQFF.

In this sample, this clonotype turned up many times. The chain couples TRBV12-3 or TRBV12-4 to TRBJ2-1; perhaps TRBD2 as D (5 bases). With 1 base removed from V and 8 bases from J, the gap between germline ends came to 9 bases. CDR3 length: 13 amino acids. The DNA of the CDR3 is TGTGCCAGCAGTTTAGGGCTAGCCGATGAGCAGTTCTTC. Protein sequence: CASSLGLADEQFF.

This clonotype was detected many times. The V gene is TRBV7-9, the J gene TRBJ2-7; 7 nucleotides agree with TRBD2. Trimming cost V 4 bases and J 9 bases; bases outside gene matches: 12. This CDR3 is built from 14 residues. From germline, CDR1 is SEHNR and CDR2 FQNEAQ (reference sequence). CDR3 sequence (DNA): TGTGCCAGCAGCTCCCTGGGGGAGGGCCTCGTGCAGTACTTC. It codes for CASSSLGEGLVQYF.

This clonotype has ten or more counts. Here the CDR3 DNA reads TGTGCCAGCAGCTACGACAGGTCCAAAGCTTTCTTT. It encodes CASSYDRSKAFF. The chain combines TRBV7-9 with TRBJ1-1, with D perhaps matching TRBD1 (6 bases). The CDR3 consists of 12 residues. Germline V gene sequence: CDR1 SEHNR, CDR2 FQNEAQ (reference sequence). The V gene lost 4 bases and the J gene lost 9 bases, with 12 bases spanning the gap.

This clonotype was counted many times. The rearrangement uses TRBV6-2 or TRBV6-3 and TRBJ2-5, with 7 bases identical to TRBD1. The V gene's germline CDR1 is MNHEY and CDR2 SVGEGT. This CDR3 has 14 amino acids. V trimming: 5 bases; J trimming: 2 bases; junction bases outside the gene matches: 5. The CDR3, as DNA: TGTGCCAGCAGTACCGGGACAGCACAAGAGACCCAGTACTTC. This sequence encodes CASSTGTAQETQYF.

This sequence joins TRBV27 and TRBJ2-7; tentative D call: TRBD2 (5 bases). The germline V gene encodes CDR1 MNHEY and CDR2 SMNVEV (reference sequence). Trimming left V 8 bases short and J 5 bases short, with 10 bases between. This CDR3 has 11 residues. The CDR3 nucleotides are TGTGCCAGCTCAGGACTCCACGAGCAGTACTTC. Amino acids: CASSGLHEQYF.

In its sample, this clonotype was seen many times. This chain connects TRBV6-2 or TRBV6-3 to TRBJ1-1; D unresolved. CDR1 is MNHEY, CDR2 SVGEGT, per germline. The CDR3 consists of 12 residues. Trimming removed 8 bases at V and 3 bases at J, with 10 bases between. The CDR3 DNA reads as TGTGCCAGCCAAGAGACCCACACTGAAGCTTTCTTT. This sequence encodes CASQETHTEAFF.

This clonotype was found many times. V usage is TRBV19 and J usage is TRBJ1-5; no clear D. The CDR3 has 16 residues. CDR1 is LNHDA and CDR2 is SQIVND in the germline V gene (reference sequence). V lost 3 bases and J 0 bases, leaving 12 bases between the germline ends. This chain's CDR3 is CASSMYGVHSNQPQHF. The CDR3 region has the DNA TGTGCCAGTAGTATGTATGGCGTCCATAGCAATCAGCCCCAGCATTTT.

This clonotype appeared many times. CDR3 residues: CASTEGLGADTQYF. The CDR3, as DNA: TGCGCCAGCACGGAGGGCCTTGGAGCAGATACGCAGTATTTT. The chain is built from TRBV4-1 and TRBJ2-3; D possibly corresponds to TRBD2 (6 bases). Trimming stripped 7 bases from V and 4 bases from J, with 15 bases between. Germline CDR1 is MGHRA and CDR2 is YSYEKL. This CDR3 is 14 amino acids long.

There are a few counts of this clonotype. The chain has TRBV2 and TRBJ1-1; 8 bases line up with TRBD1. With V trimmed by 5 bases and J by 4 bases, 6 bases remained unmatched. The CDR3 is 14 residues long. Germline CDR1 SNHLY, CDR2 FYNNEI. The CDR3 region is CASSSGQGATEAFF. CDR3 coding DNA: TGTGCCAGCAGTTCCGGACAGGGCGCCACTGAAGCTTTCTTT.

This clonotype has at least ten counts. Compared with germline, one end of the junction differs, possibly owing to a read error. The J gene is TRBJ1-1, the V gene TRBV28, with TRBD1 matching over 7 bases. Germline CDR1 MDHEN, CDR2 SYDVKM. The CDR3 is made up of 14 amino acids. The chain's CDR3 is CASSLLQGQTEAFF. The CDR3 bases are TGTGCCAGCAGCTTATTACAGGGGCAAACTGAAGCTTTCTTT.

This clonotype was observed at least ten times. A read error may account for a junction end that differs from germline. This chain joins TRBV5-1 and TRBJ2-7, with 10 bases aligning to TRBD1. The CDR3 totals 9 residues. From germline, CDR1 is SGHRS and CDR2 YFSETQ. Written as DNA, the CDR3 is TGCGCCAGCGGGACAGGGGTCCCCTTC. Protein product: CASGTGVPF.

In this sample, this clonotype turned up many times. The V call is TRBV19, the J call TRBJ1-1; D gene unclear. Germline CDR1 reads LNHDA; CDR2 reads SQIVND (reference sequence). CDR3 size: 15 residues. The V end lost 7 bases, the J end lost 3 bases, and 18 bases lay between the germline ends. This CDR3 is CASTGFSLRDTEAFF. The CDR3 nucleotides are TGTGCCAGTACCGGTTTCTCTCTCCGGGACACTGAAGCTTTCTTT.

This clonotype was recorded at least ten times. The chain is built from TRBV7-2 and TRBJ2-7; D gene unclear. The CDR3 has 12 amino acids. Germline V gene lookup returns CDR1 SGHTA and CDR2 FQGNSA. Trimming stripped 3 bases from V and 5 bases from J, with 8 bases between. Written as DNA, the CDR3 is TGTGCCAGCAGCTTCCTCTTGGACGAGCAGTACTTC. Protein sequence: CASSFLLDEQYF.

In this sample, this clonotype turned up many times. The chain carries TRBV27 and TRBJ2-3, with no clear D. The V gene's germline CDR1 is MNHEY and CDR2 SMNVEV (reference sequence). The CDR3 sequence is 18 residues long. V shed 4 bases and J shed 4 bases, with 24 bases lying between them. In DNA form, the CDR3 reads TGTGCCAGCAGTTCTAACTACAAGAACCCGGACGGGCCAGATACGCAGTATTTT. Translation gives CASSSNYKNPDGPDTQYF.